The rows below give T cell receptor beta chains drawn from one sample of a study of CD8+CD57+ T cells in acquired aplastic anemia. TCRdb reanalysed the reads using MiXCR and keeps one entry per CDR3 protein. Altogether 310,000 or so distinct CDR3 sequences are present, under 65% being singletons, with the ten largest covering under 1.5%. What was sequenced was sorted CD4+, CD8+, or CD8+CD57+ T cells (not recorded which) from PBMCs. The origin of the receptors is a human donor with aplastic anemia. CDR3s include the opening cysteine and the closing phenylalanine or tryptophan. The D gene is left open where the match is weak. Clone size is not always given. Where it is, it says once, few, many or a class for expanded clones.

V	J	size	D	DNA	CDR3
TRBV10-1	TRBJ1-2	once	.	TGCGCCAGCAGTGAATGGAAGGGGCTCAGCTATGGCTACACCTTC	CASSEWKGLSYGYTF
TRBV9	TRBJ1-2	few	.	TGTGCCAGCAGCGCGCTCTGGTCTAACTATGGCTACACCTTC	CASSALWSNYGYTF
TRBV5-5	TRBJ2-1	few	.	TGTGCCAGCAGCCCCGCCCCTGTATACAATGAGCAGTTCTTC	CASSPAPVYNEQFF
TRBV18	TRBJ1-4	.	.	TGTGCCAGCTCGCTTTTAGGTGGCAATGAGGAAAAACTGTTTTTT	CASSLLGGNEEKLFF
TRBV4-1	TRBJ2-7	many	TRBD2	TGCGCCAGCAGCCAAGGACTAGCGGGAGTTAGTTACGAGCAGTACTTC	CASSQGLAGVSYEQYF
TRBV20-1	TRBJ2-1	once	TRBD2	TGCAGTGCTAGCGGGGCGGGAGTCTACAATGAGCAGTTCTTC	CSASGAGVYNEQFF
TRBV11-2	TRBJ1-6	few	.	TGTGCCAGCAGCTTAGCTAGTCCTAGGGATAATTCACCCCTCCACTTT	CASSLASPRDNSPLHF
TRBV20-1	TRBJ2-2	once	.	TGCAGTGCAGGGTTTCTGGGGGAGCTGTTTTTT	CSAGFLGELFF
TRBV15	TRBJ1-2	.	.	TGTGCCACCAGCAGAGATTGGCAAACGAGGGGGAACTATGGCTACACCTTC	CATSRDWQTRGNYGYTF
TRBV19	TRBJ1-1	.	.	TGTGCCAGTAGTATAGTAATTGGGGCTCGCTCTGAAGCTTTCTTT	CASSIVIGARSEAFF
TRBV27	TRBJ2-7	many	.	TGTGCCAGCAGTTTATATACCAGGGACGAGCAGTACTTC	CASSLYTRDEQYF
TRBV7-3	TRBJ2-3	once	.	TGTGCCAGCAGCTCTTCCGGGACGCGGGGCACAGATACGCAGTATTTT	CASSSSGTRGTDTQYF
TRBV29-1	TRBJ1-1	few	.	TGCAGCGTTGAGTTGGGGGATCGGAGGCCTGAAGCTTTCTTT	CSVELGDRRPEAFF
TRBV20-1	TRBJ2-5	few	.	TGCAGTGCTAGAGATCCGCCGCGCGAGACCCAGTACTTC	CSARDPPRETQYF
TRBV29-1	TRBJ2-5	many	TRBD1	TGCAGCGTGGACAGGGCGCAGGCCAGAGAGACCCAGTACTTC	CSVDRAQARETQYF
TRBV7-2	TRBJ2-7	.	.	TGTGCCAGCAGCTTAGCGACAGCTGGAGGGCCCGAGCAGTACTTC	CASSLATAGGPEQYF
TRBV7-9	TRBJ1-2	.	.	TGTGCCAGCAGCTTAGTTGCCAAACCGTACACCTTC	CASSLVAKPYTF